This T cell receptor (beta chain) is from a study of cytomegalovirus exposure and HLA in healthy donors (dated by TCRdb to 2016 to 2017). Regarding the research as a whole: According to a later analysis, one platform produced both the 110 or so validation repertoires and the 620 or so repertoires of the first cohort. Along with the roughly 610-subject first cohort, a separate validation cohort of over 90 different subjects was used. The aim of the study was to test whether cataloging public T cell receptors could identify signatures of past pathogen exposure. To predict cytomegalovirus infection status, the study combined high-throughput TCR immunosequencing, statistical association of individual TCRs with disease status, and machine learning.

From the cysteine up to the phenylalanine, the CDR3 has a length of 17 residues. Just the 51-base CDR3 DNA is kept, in frame starting at base 1. Relative to germline, V is 0 bases shorter and J is 4 bases shorter, with 18 bases between their ends. CDR1 and CDR2 are read off the germline V gene as LGHNA and YSLEER. General conclusions and limits of the study: The study listed over 150 TCR beta chains as associated with cytomegalovirus. It was suggested by the authors that the approach could potentially be generalized to other disease states and immunological phenotypes. All 110 or so repertoires were used to score co-occurrence in the validation cohort in a later analysis, because that analysis had no HLA typing for the cohort. In a later analysis, TCRs clustered in the first cohort were found to also tend to co-occur in the roughly 130 validation repertoires, with approximately 95% of cluster scores above 0. In vitro tests confirmed that a few of the cytomegalovirus-associated TCR beta chains recognize cytomegalovirus antigens. Across donors, most TCR sequences were observed very rarely, whereas some public TCRs were present in many individuals. In both the original and validation cohorts, the classifier was reported to diagnose cytomegalovirus status with high specificity and sensitivity.

Separate from the approximately 690-subject first cohort, the validation cohort of roughly 130 subjects was the group to which the donors belonged. As to this clone: Its binding antigen is unknown. Within one base of it there is no much larger clone, and no base qualities were kept.

Libraries were prepared through the immunoSEQ multiplex PCR assay. Turning to the authors' computational methods: A statistical classification framework was developed to diagnose cytomegalovirus status using the catalog of TCR beta chain sequences. This is the immuneACCESS table as TCRdb keeps it, with only in-frame sequences that have V and J called. A part of the clones is gone; compared with another copy, unresolved V genes explain less than half, and the rest is unexplained. For V, J and clone size, that table is used; D and trimming come from the DNA. The sample yields 250,000 to 300,000 clones; 80% to 90% were counted once. Less than 1.2% of the sample goes to the ten largest clones.

Sequenced material: PBMCs. The TCR was taken from a young woman in good health and CMV-seronegative. The chain is assembled from TRBV4-3 and TRBJ1-2; the D gene cannot be named for sure. The DNA sequence is as follows: TGCGCCAGCAGCCAAGATGGCTACAGCTCAATGGGCTATGGCTACACCTTC. This translates into CASSQDGYSSMGYGYTF.